This T cell receptor (beta chain) was identified in a study of blood T cell repertoires in COVID-19. Between the trimmed V and J ends, which lost 4 bases and 2 bases, there was a span of 16 bases. The V gene's germline CDR1 is SGDLS and CDR2 YYNGEE. The CDR3 extends over 15 amino acids. Measured with immunoSEQ multiplex PCR; TCRdb has only the in-frame clones, and not every one. Altogether 430,000 or so clones are present, 85% to 90% being singletons, with the ten largest covering over 1.5%. This TCR derives from a woman aged 40 to 49 who had recovered from COVID-19. The genes are TRBV9 and TRBJ2-7; a possible D gene is TRBD2 (6 bases). The specimen was PBMCs or T cells enriched from blood (not recorded which). CDR3 DNA sequence: TGTGCCAGCAGCCAAGGGACTTCATTTACCTACGAGCAGTACTTC. It encodes CASSQGTSFTYEQYF.